The following is a T cell receptor (beta chain) sequence with its context. The antigen is not known. The entry originates in a study of human CD8 memory T cell subsets. It was UMI-labeled 5' RACE by which the TCR beta libraries were made. TCRdb derives one entry per CDR3 protein from the 5' RACE reads, leaving out DNA. The sample includes roughly 10,000 distinct CDR3 sequences. The CDR3 has 16 residues. Germline V gene lookup returns CDR1 MNHEY and CDR2 SVGEGT. The stem-like memory CD8+ T cells (TSTEM) had a CCR7+ PD-1- TIGIT- phenotype. Study results and caveats: The study sequenced T cell receptor beta chains alone.

V gene TRBV6-2 or TRBV6-3 combines with J gene TRBJ2-5; TCRdb picks TRBD2, but there is no DNA to check that call. The sequenced material came from CD8+ stem-like memory T cells (TSCM and TCM) sorted from PBMCs. Specified subset: stem-like memory CD8 T cells (TSTEM), CCR7+ PD-1- TIGIT-. The TCR sequence derives from a human donor in good health. This CDR3 is CASSYSAGGLQETQYF.